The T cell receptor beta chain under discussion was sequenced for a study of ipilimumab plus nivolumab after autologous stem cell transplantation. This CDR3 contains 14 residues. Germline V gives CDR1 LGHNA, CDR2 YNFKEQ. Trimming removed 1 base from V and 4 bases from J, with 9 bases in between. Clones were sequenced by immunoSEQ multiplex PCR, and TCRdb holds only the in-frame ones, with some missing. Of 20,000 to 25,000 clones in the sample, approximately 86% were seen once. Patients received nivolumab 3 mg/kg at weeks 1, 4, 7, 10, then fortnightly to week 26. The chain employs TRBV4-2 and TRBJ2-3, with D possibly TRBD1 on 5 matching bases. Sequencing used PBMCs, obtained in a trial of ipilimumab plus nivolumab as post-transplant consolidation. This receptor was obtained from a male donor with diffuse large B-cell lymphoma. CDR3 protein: CASSQAQGSDTQYF. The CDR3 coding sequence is TGTGCCAGCAGCCAAGCCCAGGGTTCAGATACGCAGTATTTT.